A selection of T cell receptor beta chains follows, all from one sample in a study of T-cell memory formation after mild COVID-19. TCRdb recomputed calls from the 5' RACE reads with MiXCR, one row per CDR3 protein. The sample lists roughly 400,000 distinct CDR3 sequences; 24% were seen once. The sequenced sample was PBMCs or a T cell subset sorted from them (not recorded which). All receptors come from an adult woman who had mild COVID-19 (a few samples of this study predate the infection). Cell type and time point are not known. Each CDR3 is given with its conserved first and last residue. Fields, in order: V gene, CDR3 length, clone size, D gene, J gene, CDR3 DNA, CDR3 protein. D genes are given only for firm matches. For some rows the clone size is stated as once, few or many, or as a class when expanded; others skip it.

v_gene: TRBV4-2; len: 15; abundance: few; d_gene: NA; j_gene: TRBJ1-1; CDR3nt: TGTGCCAGCAGCCGCCTACAGGGTCGGGACACTGAAGCTTTCTTT; CDR3aa: CASSRLQGRDTEAFF
v_gene: TRBV4-3; len: 15; abundance: few; d_gene: NA; j_gene: TRBJ2-7; CDR3nt: TGCGCCAGCAGCCAAGTCCTAGGTGGACCCTACGAGCAGTACTTC; CDR3aa: CASSQVLGGPYEQYF
v_gene: TRBV20-1; len: 14; abundance: NA; d_gene: NA; j_gene: TRBJ1-3; CDR3nt: TGCAGTGCTAGTTTCCTGTTCTCTGGAAACACCATATATTTT; CDR3aa: CSASFLFSGNTIYF
v_gene: TRBV15; len: 16; abundance: NA; d_gene: TRBD1; j_gene: TRBJ2-7; CDR3nt: TGTGCCACCAGCAGAGGTACAGGGGGCTACTCCTACGAGCAGTACTTC; CDR3aa: CATSRGTGGYSYEQYF
v_gene: TRBV15; len: 14; abundance: NA; d_gene: NA; j_gene: TRBJ2-7; CDR3nt: TGTGCCACCAGCACCCGGGACGTTTTTAGGGAGCAGTACTTC; CDR3aa: CATSTRDVFREQYF
v_gene: TRBV10-3; len: 12; abundance: NA; d_gene: NA; j_gene: TRBJ1-1; CDR3nt: TGTGCCATCAGTGGGAGAAACACTGAAGCTTTCTTT; CDR3aa: CAISGRNTEAFF
v_gene: TRBV15; len: 14; abundance: few; d_gene: NA; j_gene: TRBJ2-6; CDR3nt: TGTGCCACCAGCGGCCCCTCTGGGGCCAACGTCCTGACTTTC; CDR3aa: CATSGPSGANVLTF
v_gene: TRBV5-8; len: 14; abundance: NA; d_gene: NA; j_gene: TRBJ2-7; CDR3nt: TGTGCCAGCAGCCCCCAGCGGGTAAGGAACGAGCAGTACTTC; CDR3aa: CASSPQRVRNEQYF
v_gene: TRBV18; len: 12; abundance: few; d_gene: NA; j_gene: TRBJ2-7; CDR3nt: TGTGCCAGCTCAACCGAGGCCTACGAGCAGTACTTC; CDR3aa: CASSTEAYEQYF
v_gene: TRBV7-9; len: 19; abundance: NA; d_gene: NA; j_gene: TRBJ2-2; CDR3nt: TGTGCCAGCAGCTTAGATACCTGGGTCACCGTCTCCCTTAGGGGGGAGCTGTTTTTT; CDR3aa: CASSLDTWVTVSLRGELFF
v_gene: TRBV7-2; len: 15; abundance: NA; d_gene: NA; j_gene: TRBJ1-2; CDR3nt: TGTGCCAGCAGCTTAGCAGGCGGAACTGTGGGGGGCTACACCTTC; CDR3aa: CASSLAGGTVGGYTF
v_gene: TRBV25-1; len: 16; abundance: NA; d_gene: NA; j_gene: TRBJ2-2; CDR3nt: TGTGCCAGCAGTGAATTAGGGGGTACCCTGGGCGGGGAGCTGTTTTTT; CDR3aa: CASSELGGTLGGELFF
v_gene: TRBV6-6; len: 14; abundance: NA; d_gene: NA; j_gene: TRBJ2-2; CDR3nt: TGTGCCAGCAAGGAGATAACGAACACCGGGGAGCTGTTTTTT; CDR3aa: CASKEITNTGELFF